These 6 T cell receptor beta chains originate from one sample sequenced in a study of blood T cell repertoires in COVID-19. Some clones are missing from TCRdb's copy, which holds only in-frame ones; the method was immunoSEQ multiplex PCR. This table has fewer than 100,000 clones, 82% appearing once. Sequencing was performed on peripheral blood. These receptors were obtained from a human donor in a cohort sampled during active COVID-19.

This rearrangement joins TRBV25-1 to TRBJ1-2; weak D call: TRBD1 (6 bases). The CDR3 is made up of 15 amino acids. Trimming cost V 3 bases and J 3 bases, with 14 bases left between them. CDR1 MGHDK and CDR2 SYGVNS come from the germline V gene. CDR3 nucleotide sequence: TGTGCCAGCAGTGAGCTGGGAGGGGGGGACTATGGCTACACCTTC. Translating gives CASSELGGGDYGYTF.

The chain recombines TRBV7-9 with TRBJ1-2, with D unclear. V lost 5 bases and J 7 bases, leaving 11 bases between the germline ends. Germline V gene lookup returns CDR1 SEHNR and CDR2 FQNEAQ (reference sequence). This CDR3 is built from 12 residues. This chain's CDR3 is CASSPSATGYTF. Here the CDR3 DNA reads TGTGCCAGCAGCCCCTCAGCGACTGGCTACACCTTC.

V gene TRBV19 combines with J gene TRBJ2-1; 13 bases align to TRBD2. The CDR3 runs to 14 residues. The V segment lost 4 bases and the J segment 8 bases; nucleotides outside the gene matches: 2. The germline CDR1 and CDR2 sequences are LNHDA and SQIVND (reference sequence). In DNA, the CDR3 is TGTGCCAGTAGTAGACTAGCGGGGGGATATGAGCAGTTCTTC. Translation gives CASSRLAGGYEQFF.

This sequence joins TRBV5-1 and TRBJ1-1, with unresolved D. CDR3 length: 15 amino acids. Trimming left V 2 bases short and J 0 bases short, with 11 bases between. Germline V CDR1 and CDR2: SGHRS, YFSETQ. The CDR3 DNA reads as TGCGCCAGCAGCTTCTCGGGTCAGCTGAACACTGAAGCTTTCTTT. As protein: CASSFSGQLNTEAFF.

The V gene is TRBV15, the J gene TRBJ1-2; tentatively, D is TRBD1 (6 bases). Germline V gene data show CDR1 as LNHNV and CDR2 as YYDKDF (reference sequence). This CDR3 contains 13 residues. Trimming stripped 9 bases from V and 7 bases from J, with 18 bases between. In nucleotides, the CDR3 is TGTGCCACTTCCGGATTGGGGGCCGTTGGCTACACCTTC. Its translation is CATSGLGAVGYTF.

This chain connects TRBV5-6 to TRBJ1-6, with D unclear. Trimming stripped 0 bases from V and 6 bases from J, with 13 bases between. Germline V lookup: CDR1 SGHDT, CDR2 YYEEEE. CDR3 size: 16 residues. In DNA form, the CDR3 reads TGTGCCAGCAGCTTGGTTGGGAGGTCGGTTAATTCACCCCTCCACTTT. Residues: CASSLVGRSVNSPLHF.